These 14 T cell receptor beta chains were all obtained from the same sample, sequenced in a study of T cell repertoires in cytomegalovirus infection. TCRdb independently ran MiXCR on the reads; one entry per CDR3 protein. The table records 250,000 or so distinct CDR3 sequences, approximately 13% of them present only once. The sample taken for sequencing was PBMCs. Receptor source: a human donor in good health (CMV status not recorded). Some clones in this sample may be carry-over from other donors' samples.

The chain couples TRBV5-5 to TRBJ2-5, with 13 bases that match TRBD2. The CDR3 totals 16 residues. The ends lost 0 bases at V and 5 bases at J; junction bases unmatched: 4. Per the germline V gene, CDR1 is SGHKS and CDR2 is YYEKEE (reference sequence). The CDR3 sequence is CASSLGTSGSSETQYF. In DNA, the CDR3 is TGTGCCAGCAGCTTGGGGACTAGCGGGAGCTCGGAGACCCAGTACTTC.

This clonotype came up many times. V gene TRBV12-3 or TRBV12-4 combines with J gene TRBJ2-1, with 8 bases that match TRBD2. Trimming cost V 4 bases and J 6 bases; bases outside gene matches: 5. The CDR3 runs 14 residues. The CDR3 coding sequence is TGTGCCAGCAGTTCCGGACTAGCAGCCAATGAGCAGTTCTTC. Protein product: CASSSGLAANEQFF.

This clonotype was counted ten times or more. The chain employs TRBV27 and TRBJ2-7; 8 positions match TRBD2. Germline assignment: CDR1 MNHEY and CDR2 SMNVEV (reference sequence). The trim removed 7 bases at V and 7 bases at J, leaving 18 bases unmatched. The length of the CDR3 is 16 residues. Here the CDR3 reads CASNPFTGGFGTEQYF. The CDR3 DNA reads TGTGCCAGCAATCCCTTCACGGGGGGGTTTGGGACTGAGCAGTACTTC.

The chain joins TRBV20-1 to TRBJ2-5; TRBD1 matches 8 bases. This CDR3 region has 14 residues. V gave up 5 bases and J gave up 6 bases; unmatched junction bases: 11. CDR1 and CDR2 from the germline V gene are DFQATT and SNEGSKA (reference sequence). CDR3 residues: CSAEARTGMKTQYF. The CDR3 nucleotides are TGCAGTGCTGAAGCCCGGACAGGGATGAAGACCCAGTACTTC.

This clonotype was picked up a small number of times. The genes are TRBV5-1 and TRBJ2-3; TRBD2 matches at 11 bases. CDR3 length: 16 amino acids. Per germline, CDR1 SGHRS and CDR2 YFSETQ. The ends lost 2 bases at V and 2 bases at J; junction bases unmatched: 4. The CDR3 nucleotides read TGCGCCAGCAGCTTTCTAGCGGGAGGTTTCACAGATACGCAGTATTTT. Translation gives CASSFLAGGFTDTQYF.

This clonotype has a count of ten or more. The chain links TRBV7-9 to TRBJ2-6; 10 bases line up with TRBD2. V lost 4 bases, J lost 2 bases, and 14 bases stayed unmatched. This CDR3 region has 20 residues. Per the germline V gene, CDR1 is SEHNR and CDR2 is FQNEAQ (reference sequence). As DNA, the CDR3 is TGTGCCAGCAGCTCTGCGAGGGGACTAGCGAGACTCCCTGGGGCCAACGTCCTGACTTTC. Translated, it gives CASSSARGLARLPGANVLTF.

The table lists this clonotype with many counts. The genes are TRBV7-2 and TRBJ1-2, with D hard to call. Trimming took off 2 bases at V and 3 bases at J, with 10 bases between the two ends. Germline V gene lookup returns CDR1 SGHTA and CDR2 FQGNSA. This CDR3 comprises 14 residues. In nucleotides, the CDR3 is TGTGCCAGCAGCTTAACGGTCGGGGACTATGGCTACACCTTC. It codes for CASSLTVGDYGYTF. The entire variable domain, with the rest obtained from reference TRBV7-2 and TRBJ1-2, is as follows: GAGVSQSPSNKVTEKGKDVELRCDPISGHTALYWYRQSLGQGLEFLIYFQGNSAPDKSGLPSDRFSAERTGGSVSTLTIQRTQQEDSAVYLCASSLTVGDYGYTFGSGTRLTVV.

This clonotype was counted between two and nine times. The gene calls are TRBV19 and TRBJ1-4, with TRBD1 identical over 7 bases. The V gene's germline CDR1 is LNHDA and CDR2 SQIVND (reference sequence). V lost 5 bases and J lost 5; bases outside the gene matches: 8. The CDR3 has 15 residues. The CDR3 sequence is CASSSLTGLNEKLFF. In DNA form, the CDR3 reads TGTGCCAGTAGTTCGCTGACAGGGCTGAATGAAAAACTGTTTTTT.

This clonotype was observed many times. V usage is TRBV7-2 and J usage is TRBJ1-2; D may be TRBD1 (6 bases). CDR1 is SGHTA and CDR2 is FQGNSA in the germline V gene. The CDR3 sequence is 13 residues long. The ends were cut back, 6 bases at V and 6 bases at J, with 14 bases in the middle. In nucleotides, the CDR3 is TGTGCCAGCAGAAAGCAGGGGACTGATGGCTACACCTTC. This gives the protein CASRKQGTDGYTF.

This clonotype has a count of ten or more. V usage is TRBV10-3 and J usage is TRBJ2-5; D gene uncertain. V shed 11 bases and J shed 0 bases, with 13 bases lying between them. There are 13 residues in the CDR3. The V gene's germline CDR1 is ENHRY and CDR2 SYGVKD. In DNA, the CDR3 is TGTGCCTCCCAGGAAGATAACCAAGAGACCCAGTACTTC. Encoded protein: CASQEDNQETQYF.

V gene TRBV5-1 combines with J gene TRBJ2-3; TRBD2 matches at 12 bases. Germline V lookup: CDR1 SGHRS, CDR2 YFSETQ. The junction had 9 bases not matched to a gene; V was cut back by 4 bases and J by 3 bases. The CDR3 has 17 amino acids. The CDR3 is CASSPASGRALTDTQYF. The CDR3 region has the DNA TGCGCCAGCAGCCCTGCTAGCGGGAGGGCTTTGACAGATACGCAGTATTTT.

The gene calls are TRBV6-5 and TRBJ1-4; D is unclear. CDR3 length: 14 residues. Trimming took 6 bases from V and 4 from J, leaving 12 bases between them. Germline V gene lookup returns CDR1 MNHEY and CDR2 SVGAGI. Written as DNA, the CDR3 is TGTGCCAGCAGCCTTCACACTCGTAATGAAAAACTGTTTTTT. This encodes CASSLHTRNEKLFF.

Many counts were recorded for this clonotype. V usage is TRBV7-2 and J usage is TRBJ1-2; perhaps TRBD1 as D (6 bases). The CDR3 loop spans 15 amino acids. CDR1 is SGHTA and CDR2 is FQGNSA in the germline V gene. V lost 1 base and J 1 base, leaving 10 bases between the germline ends. CDR3 sequence reads: CASSLGQGGNYGYTF. DNA of the CDR3: TGTGCCAGCAGCTTAGGCCAAGGGGGTAACTATGGCTACACCTTC.

J is TRBJ1-2 and V is TRBV10-3; perhaps TRBD1 as D (5 bases). The length of the CDR3 is 12 residues. Looked up from germline, CDR1 is ENHRY and CDR2 is SYGVKD. V was shortened by 8 bases and J by 3 bases, with 10 bases between the two germline ends. CDR3: CAIYGGDYGYTF. In nucleotides, the CDR3 is TGTGCCATCTACGGGGGGGACTATGGCTACACCTTC.